This T cell receptor (beta chain) derives from a study of human T cells and chemical hapten exposure. The time point is: pre-sensitization, week 0. Treatment described: therapeutic diphenylcyclopropenone sensitization with weekly scalp DPC. This clonotype came up a few times. Trimming took off 4 bases at V and 0 bases at J, with 8 bases between the two ends. Germline loops: CDR1 SGHKS, CDR2 YYEKEE (reference sequence). This CDR3 is 15 amino acids long. TCRdb processed the RACE reads anew with MiXCR; each CDR3 protein has one entry. This table holds under 200,000 distinct CDR3 sequences, about 31% found once.

The sequence came from a woman between 25 and 40 years old with alopecia areata. Some clones in this sample may be carry-over from other donors' samples. The chain uses TRBV5-5 and TRBJ2-6; no reliable D call. The material sequenced was whole blood, taken in connection with sensitization to the hapten diphenylcyclopropenone (DPC). The CDR3: CASSSRNSGANVLTF. The CDR3 bases are TGTGCCAGCAGCAGCCGGAACTCTGGGGCCAACGTCCTGACTTTC. Variable domain in full (rest from reference TRBV5-5 and TRBJ2-6): DAGVTQSPTHLIKTRGQQVTLRCSPISGHKSVSWYQQVLGQGPQFIFQYYEKEERGRGNFPDRFSARQFPNYSSELNVNALLLGDSALYLCASSSRNSGANVLTFGAGSRLTVL.